Included here is one TCR beta chain sequence, with context. The antigen remains undetermined. As to time point: week 35, safety follow-up. The investigators gave 300 ug of mutant IDH1 20-mer peptide in each vaccine dose, together with topical imiquimod. The data originate from a study of a mutant IDH1 vaccine in newly diagnosed glioma. Libraries were prepared by immunoSEQ multiplex PCR; TCRdb keeps only in-frame clonotypes and omits some of them. The data hold 35,000 to 50,000 clones, with around 92% observed a single time. Looked up from germline, CDR1 is SGDLS and CDR2 is YYNGEE. Trimming at V came to 4 bases and at J to 5 bases, leaving 6 bases not matched to a gene. This CDR3 is 14 amino acids long.

The chain joins TRBV9 to TRBJ2-7; the match to TRBD1 covers 10 bases. This receptor was identified in a man in his fifties or sixties with glioma. Sequenced material: PBMCs, taken from a glioma patient whose treatment included an IDH1 peptide vaccine. CDR3 DNA: TGTGCCAGCAGCCCACGGACAGGGGGGAACGAGCAGTACTTC. It is translated as CASSPRTGGNEQYF.